The 16 T cell receptor beta chains given below trace back to one sample, sequenced in a study of T cell changes during pregnancy in multiple sclerosis. Clones were sequenced by immunoSEQ multiplex PCR, and TCRdb holds only the in-frame ones, with some missing. The sample carries over 70,000 clones, approximately 92% recorded once. Sequenced here: peripheral blood, sampled in the first trimester of pregnancy. These receptors were obtained from a female donor with multiple sclerosis, enrolled in a pregnancy study.

V usage is TRBV19 and J usage is TRBJ2-1, with 10 bases fitting TRBD1. The CDR3 sequence is 17 residues long. J gave up 3 bases and V 9 bases, and 14 bases lay outside the gene matches. Germline CDR1 and CDR2: LNHDA and SQIVND (reference sequence). CDR3 sequence reads: CASSAPLDRGFYNEQFF. CDR3 in DNA: TGTGCCAGCAGTGCTCCATTGGACAGGGGGTTCTACAATGAGCAGTTCTTC.

DNA for the CDR3: TGTGCCAGCAGGAGTCCCAGGGGGACGGGGGAGCAGTACTTC. Protein: CASRSPRGTGEQYF. The genes are TRBV2 and TRBJ2-7; TRBD1 aligns across 7 bases. Germline V gene sequence: CDR1 SNHLY, CDR2 FYNNEI. The J segment lost 7 bases and the V segment lost 6 bases, leaving 12 bases of the junction unmatched. The CDR3 length is 14 residues. Using reference TRBV2 and TRBJ2-7 for the parts outside the CDR3, the full variable domain is EPEVTQTPSHQVTQMGQEVILRCVPISNHLYFYWYRQILGQKVEFLVSFYNNEISEKSEIFDDQFSVERPDGSNFTLKIRSTKLEDSAMYFCASRSPRGTGEQYFGPGTRLTVT.

The CDR3 loop is CASSATGRGNEKLFF. Here the CDR3 DNA reads TGTGCCAGCAGCGCCACAGGGAGGGGGAATGAAAAACTGTTTTTT. The rearrangement joins TRBV5-6 to TRBJ1-4; D is perhaps TRBD1 (6 bases). Per the germline V gene, CDR1 is SGHDT and CDR2 is YYEEEE. This CDR3 is built from 15 residues. Trimming stripped 4 bases from V and 5 bases from J, with 15 bases between. The whole variable domain, filled in from reference TRBV5-6 and TRBJ1-4, reads DAGVTQSPTHLIKTRGQQVTLRCSPKSGHDTVSWYQQALGQGPQFIFQYYEEEERQRGNFPDRFSGHQFPNYSSELNVNALLLGDSALYLCASSATGRGNEKLFFGSGTQLSVL.

V gene TRBV6-6 combines with J gene TRBJ1-1; D is ambiguous. From germline, CDR1 is MNHNY and CDR2 SVGAGI (reference sequence). V was clipped by 10 bases and J by 1 base, with 10 bases between them. The CDR3 has 12 amino acids. CDR3 loop: CATLQPNTEAFF. Written as DNA, the CDR3 is TGTGCCACCCTACAGCCGAACACTGAAGCTTTCTTT.

CDR3 protein: CASSHILAGGRSHEQFF. The CDR3 DNA sequence: TGTGCCAGCAGCCACATACTAGCGGGGGGGCGAAGCCATGAGCAGTTCTTC. The chain has TRBV7-9 and TRBJ2-1; 13 nucleotides match TRBD2. The V gene's germline CDR1 is SEHNR and CDR2 FQNEAQ (reference sequence). Trimming took 5 bases from V and 8 from J; bases not matched to a gene: 12. The CDR3 is 17 amino acids.

In this sample, this clone turned up once. The J gene is TRBJ2-7, the V gene TRBV5-1, with 9 positions matching TRBD1. CDR1 is SGHRS, CDR2 YFSETQ, per germline. This CDR3 region has 14 residues. Trimming removed 3 bases from V and 3 bases from J; junction bases left unmatched: 4. The CDR3 loop reads CASSWTGQGYEQYF. For the CDR3, the DNA is TGCGCCAGCAGCTGGACGGGACAGGGCTACGAGCAGTACTTC.

The V gene is TRBV9, the J gene TRBJ2-5; 11 bases line up with TRBD2. This CDR3 has 16 amino acids. Looked up from germline, CDR1 is SGDLS and CDR2 is YYNGEE. J was trimmed by 3 bases and V by 1 base; bases with no gene match: 5. The CDR3 spells CASSVRPSGGKETQYF. CDR3 DNA: TGTGCCAGCAGCGTACGACCTAGCGGGGGGAAAGAGACCCAGTACTTC.

The rearrangement joins TRBV7-9 to TRBJ1-1; 8 bases agree with TRBD1. V was clipped by 2 bases and J by 7 bases; unmatched bases: 0. Germline V gives CDR1 SEHNR, CDR2 FQNEAQ (reference sequence). The CDR3 has 12 amino acids. The CDR3 protein is CASSLTGGEAFF. The CDR3 nucleotides read TGTGCCAGCAGCTTAACAGGGGGTGAAGCTTTCTTT.

The chain employs TRBV5-6 and TRBJ2-4; D perhaps matches TRBD1 (6 bases). Trimming left V 3 bases short and J 0 bases short, with 16 bases between. CDR1 and CDR2 from the germline V gene are SGHDT and YYEEEE. The CDR3 covers 17 residues. The DNA for the CDR3 is TGTGCCAGCAGCTCTGGACAGCTCCGGCTAGCCAAAAACATTCAGTACTTC. This sequence encodes CASSSGQLRLAKNIQYF.

This clone was detected once. The chain links TRBV14 to TRBJ2-2; maybe TRBD2 (7 bases). Germline V gene lookup returns CDR1 SGHDN and CDR2 FVKESK. Deletions cut 0 bases from V and 0 bases from J, with 17 bases between. CDR3 length: 19 amino acids. The CDR3 spells CASSQESLGGRPNTGELFF. The CDR3, as DNA: TGTGCCAGCAGCCAAGAGAGTCTGGGGGGGCGGCCGAACACCGGGGAGCTGTTTTTT. Using reference TRBV14 and TRBJ2-2 for the parts outside the CDR3, the full variable domain is EAGVTQFPSHSVIEKGQTVTLRCDPISGHDNLYWYRRVMGKEIKFLLHFVKESKQDESGMPNNRFLAERTGGTYSTLKVQPAELEDSGVYFCASSQESLGGRPNTGELFFGEGSRLTVL.

This rearrangement joins TRBV5-1 to TRBJ1-5; TRBD1 aligns across 8 bases. Germline lookup yields CDR1 SGHRS and CDR2 YFSETQ. Losses at the gene ends were 0 bases for V and 1 base for J; bases not matched to a gene: 6. The CDR3 runs 17 residues. CDR3: CASSLGTGQKSNQPQHF. DNA for the CDR3: TGCGCCAGCAGCTTGGGGACAGGGCAAAAGAGCAATCAGCCCCAGCATTTT.

This clone is a singleton in its sample. The chain links TRBV4-1 to TRBJ1-3; no clear D. Trimming took off 0 bases at V and 3 bases at J, with 9 bases between the two ends. The length of the CDR3 is 15 residues. Germline V gene sequence: CDR1 MGHRA, CDR2 YSYEKL. In nucleotides, the CDR3 is TGCGCCAGCAGCCAAGATGAAGGACTTGGAAACACCATATATTTT. Amino acid sequence: CASSQDEGLGNTIYF.

The gene calls are TRBV9 and TRBJ2-5; 9 positions agree with TRBD1. CDR3 length: 15 residues. V was pared by 0 bases and J by 2 bases, with 2 bases of the junction left unmatched. CDR1 is SGDLS, CDR2 YYNGEE, per germline. CDR3 amino acids: CASSVEGTGQETQYF. CDR3 bases: TGTGCCAGCAGCGTAGAAGGGACAGGGCAAGAGACCCAGTACTTC.

The chain uses TRBV7-2 and TRBJ1-5; 10 bases map to TRBD1. CDR1 is SGHTA and CDR2 is FQGNSA in the germline V gene. The CDR3 runs to 15 residues. V lost 4 bases, J lost 6 bases, and 6 bases stayed unmatched. The CDR3 protein is CASSSRQGAGQPQHF. The CDR3 nucleotides are TGTGCCAGCAGCTCCAGACAGGGGGCAGGTCAGCCCCAGCATTTT. The full variable domain, in which reference TRBV7-2 and TRBJ1-5 provide the parts outside the CDR3, is GAGVSQSPSNKVTEKGKDVELRCDPISGHTALYWYRQSLGQGLEFLIYFQGNSAPDKSGLPSDRFSAERTGGSVSTLTIQRTQQEDSAVYLCASSSRQGAGQPQHFGDGTRLSIL.

The V call is TRBV5-1, the J call TRBJ2-2; maybe TRBD1 (6 bases). There are 15 residues in the CDR3. Germline values: CDR1 SGHRS, CDR2 YFSETQ. The V end lost 7 bases, the J end lost 4 bases, and 17 bases lay between the germline ends. For the CDR3, the DNA is TGCGCCAGCGGTCTAGGCACAGGGTCCACCGGGGAGCTGTTTTTT. Residues: CASGLGTGSTGELFF.

The CDR3 DNA reads TGTGCCAGCAGTAGGACTCCCTGGGAGCAGTTCTTC. This translates into CASSRTPWEQFF. The rearrangement links TRBV6-5 to TRBJ2-1, with D possibly TRBD2 on 5 matching bases. CDR1 and CDR2 (germline): MNHEY, SVGAGI. CDR3 length equals 12 residues. The V end lost 5 bases, the J end lost 10 bases, and 12 bases lay between the germline ends.